The rows below give T cell receptor beta chains drawn from one sample of a study of response to subunit inactivated influenza vaccine. One entry per CDR3 protein results from TCRdb running MiXCR on the RT-PCR reads. The table includes more than 450,000 distinct CDR3 sequences, 11% detected once. These data were also filed under a second study, of T cells expressing NK-cell markers.

The sequenced sample was PBMCs from blood, obtained on the day of vaccination. Source of these receptors: a middle-aged man who received an inactivated influenza vaccine. CDR3s include the opening cysteine and the closing phenylalanine or tryptophan. A D gene is named only where the DNA matches it firmly. Only part of the rows carry a size: once, few, many, or a class if the clone is expanded.

D gene	J gene	clone size	V gene	CDR3 protein	CDR3 DNA
NA	TRBJ2-1	NA	TRBV2	CASSVRASEFF	TGTGCCAGCAGTGTAAGGGCCAGCGAGTTCTTC
TRBD2	TRBJ2-1	few	TRBV19	CASSMRTSGSGGEQFF	TGTGCCAGTAGTATGAGGACTAGCGGGAGTGGGGGGGAGCAGTTCTTC
TRBD1	TRBJ2-1	NA	TRBV5-1	CASSNTGGSYNEQFF	TGCGCCAGCAGCAATACAGGGGGCTCCTACAATGAGCAGTTCTTC
NA	TRBJ2-1	NA	TRBV20-1	CSARPTLTYNEQFF	TGCAGTGCTAGACCCACGCTTACCTACAATGAGCAGTTCTTC
NA	TRBJ2-5	NA	TRBV7-9	CASSFGGGIETQYF	TGTGCCAGCAGCTTCGGAGGGGGCATCGAGACCCAGTACTTC
NA	TRBJ2-7	few	TRBV6-5	CASSYDGLPYEQYF	TGTGCCAGCAGTTACGACGGACTTCCCTACGAGCAGTACTTC
NA	TRBJ2-6	few	TRBV7-2	CASSPFGVTGANVLTF	TGTGCCAGCAGCCCATTCGGGGTAACCGGGGCCAACGTCCTGACTTTC
NA	TRBJ2-3	NA	TRBV6-1	CATQRNTDTQYF	TGTGCCACCCAGAGAAACACAGATACGCAGTATTTT
NA	TRBJ2-3	few	TRBV20-1	CSARKVGLPTDTQYF	TGCAGTGCTAGAAAAGTAGGATTACCGACAGATACGCAGTATTTT
TRBD2	TRBJ2-7	NA	TRBV18	CASSPGRGTSSYEQYF	TGTGCCAGCTCACCCGGTCGGGGGACTAGCTCCTACGAGCAGTACTTC
NA	TRBJ1-2	few	TRBV10-3	CAISESSGDLYGYTF	TGTGCCATCAGTGAGTCTTCAGGGGATCTCTATGGCTACACCTTC
TRBD2	TRBJ2-1	many	TRBV29-1	CSVEAGATSGPYNEQFF	TGCAGCGTTGAAGCCGGGGCGACTAGCGGACCTTACAATGAGCAGTTCTTC
NA	TRBJ2-1	many	TRBV27	CASSLLVGRSYNEQFF	TGTGCCAGCAGTTTGTTGGTTGGAAGGTCCTACAATGAGCAGTTCTTC
NA	TRBJ1-1	few	TRBV28	CASWAAPFMNTEAFF	TGTGCCAGCTGGGCAGCGCCGTTCATGAACACTGAAGCTTTCTTT
TRBD1	TRBJ2-5	NA	TRBV7-9	CASSLGGDRFLQTQYF	TGTGCCAGCAGCTTAGGAGGGGACAGATTTCTACAGACCCAGTACTTC
NA	TRBJ2-1	NA	TRBV4-3	CASSQDPASSYNEQFF	TGCGCCAGCAGCCAAGATCCAGCTAGCTCCTACAATGAGCAGTTCTTC
NA	TRBJ2-3	NA	TRBV29-1	CSVTWASTDTQYF	TGCAGCGTTACCTGGGCGAGCACAGATACGCAGTATTTT
NA	TRBJ2-5	few	TRBV7-2	CATSQLGTRAETQYF	TGTGCCACCTCCCAATTGGGAACTCGGGCGGAGACCCAGTACTTC
NA	TRBJ2-3	NA	TRBV19	CASTETATTDTQYF	TGTGCCAGTACCGAGACTGCTACGACAGATACGCAGTATTTT
NA	TRBJ2-5	few	TRBV29-1	CSVGQGLLETQYF	TGCAGCGTTGGGCAGGGGCTCCTGGAGACCCAGTACTTC
TRBD2	TRBJ2-1	NA	TRBV7-6	CASSSPSGRGEQFF	TGTGCCAGCAGCAGTCCTAGCGGGAGAGGTGAGCAGTTCTTC
TRBD2	TRBJ2-1	NA	TRBV10-3	CAISERAGGLNEQFF	TGTGCCATCAGTGAGCGAGCGGGGGGGCTTAATGAGCAGTTCTTC
NA	TRBJ1-1	NA	TRBV10-3	CASGVSGTEAFF	TGTGCTAGCGGGGTATCGGGCACTGAAGCTTTCTTT
NA	TRBJ2-2	NA	TRBV30	CAWSIGTGELFF	TGTGCCTGGAGCATCGGTACCGGGGAGCTGTTTTTT
TRBD1	TRBJ2-5	few	TRBV30	CAWRGQGGETQYF	TGTGCCTGGAGGGGACAGGGTGGAGAGACCCAGTACTTC
TRBD1	TRBJ1-1	few	TRBV5-1	CASSLTTGGYTEAFF	TGCGCCAGCAGCTTGACGACAGGGGGTTACACTGAAGCTTTCTTT
NA	TRBJ1-2	many	TRBV10-3	CAISEDATNYGYTF	TGTGCCATCAGCGAGGACGCTACTAACTATGGCTACACCTTC
NA	TRBJ1-1	NA	TRBV14	CASSQARTEAFF	TGTGCCAGCAGCCAAGCCCGCACTGAAGCTTTCTTT